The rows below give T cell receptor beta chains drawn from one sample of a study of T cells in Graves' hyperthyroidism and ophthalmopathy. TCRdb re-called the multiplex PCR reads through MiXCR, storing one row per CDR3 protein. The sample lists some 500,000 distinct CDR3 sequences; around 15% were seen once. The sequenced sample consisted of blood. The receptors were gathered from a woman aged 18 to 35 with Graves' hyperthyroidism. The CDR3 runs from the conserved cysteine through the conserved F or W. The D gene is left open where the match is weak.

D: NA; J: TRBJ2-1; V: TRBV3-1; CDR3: CASSPSDNEQFF
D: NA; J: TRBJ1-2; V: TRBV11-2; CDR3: CASSLDVGNGYGYTF
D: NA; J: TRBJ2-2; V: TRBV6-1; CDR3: CASKQGLGTGELFF
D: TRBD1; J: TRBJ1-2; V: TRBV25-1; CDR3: CATVVPGQTNYGYTF
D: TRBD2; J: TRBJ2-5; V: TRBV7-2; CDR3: CASSFIAGVETQYF
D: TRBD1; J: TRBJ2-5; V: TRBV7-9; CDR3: CASSLMAGGLETQYF
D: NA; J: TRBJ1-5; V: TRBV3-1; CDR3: CASSQDTVQPQHF
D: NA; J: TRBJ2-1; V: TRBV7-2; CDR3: CASSPILLTEGDEQFF
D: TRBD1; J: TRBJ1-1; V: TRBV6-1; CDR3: CASREDGTGLPKEAFF
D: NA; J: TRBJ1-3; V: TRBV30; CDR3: CAWSVQVSGNTIYF
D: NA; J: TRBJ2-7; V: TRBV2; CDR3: CASSEELLPYEQYF